The 21 T cell receptor beta chains below come from one sample, sequenced in a study of T cell responses to AZD1222 COVID-19 vaccine. Assay: immunoSEQ multiplex PCR; the TCRdb copy retains only in-frame clones and omits some. This table holds approximately 210,000 clones, approximately 89% found once. Source: peripheral blood, taken 28 days after the second AZD1222 dose. These receptors were collected from an adult who received the AZD1222 COVID-19 vaccine.

The chain links TRBV19 to TRBJ2-2; a possible D gene is TRBD1 (6 bases). Germline values: CDR1 LNHDA, CDR2 SQIVND (reference sequence). This CDR3 comprises 14 residues. Trimming removed 9 bases at V and 3 bases at J, with 14 bases between. DNA for the CDR3: TGTGCCAGCCTACGGGGACAAGACACCGGGGAGCTGTTTTTT. Its translation is CASLRGQDTGELFF.

This chain connects TRBV6-5 to TRBJ2-1; the match to TRBD1 covers 7 bases. Germline trimming cut 6 bases from V and 4 bases from J; bases unmatched to any gene: 6. The CDR3 runs to 14 residues. Per germline, CDR1 MNHEY and CDR2 SVGAGI. CDR3 DNA sequence: TGTGCCAGCAGCCCCGGGACAGTGTACAATGAGCAGTTCTTC. This translates into CASSPGTVYNEQFF.

This chain links TRBV29-1 with TRBJ2-7; perhaps TRBD1 as D (5 bases). The CDR3 sequence is 11 residues long. V gave up 7 bases and J gave up 2 bases, with 9 bases separating them. CDR1 is SQVTM and CDR2 is ANQGSEA in the germline V gene. The CDR3 sequence: CSGRGPYEQYF. The CDR3 nucleotides are TGCAGCGGAAGGGGCCCCTACGAGCAGTACTTC.

This sequence joins TRBV7-9 and TRBJ2-7, with D uncertain. Germline CDR1 is SEHNR and CDR2 is FQNEAQ (reference sequence). The CDR3 is 12 amino acids. Between the trimmed V and J ends, which lost 1 base and 3 bases, there was a span of 4 bases. The CDR3 loop reads CASSLGVYEQYF. The CDR3 DNA is TGTGCCAGCAGCTTAGGCGTCTACGAGCAGTACTTC. Combining the CDR3 with reference TRBV7-9 and TRBJ2-7 gives the whole variable domain DTGVSQNPRHKITKRGQNVTFRCDPISEHNRLYWYRQTLGQGPEFLTYFQNEAQLEKSRLLSDRFSAERPKGSFSTLEIQRTEQGDSAMYLCASSLGVYEQYFGPGTRLTVT.

The rearrangement joins TRBV5-1 to TRBJ2-3; 10 nucleotides line up with TRBD2. The germline CDR1 and CDR2 sequences are SGHRS and YFSETQ. V dropped 0 bases and J dropped 5; count of bases not matched to a gene: 6. The length of the CDR3 is 16 residues. CDR3 in DNA: TGCGCCAGCAGCTTGGGGGGTAGCGGGAGGAGAGATACGCAGTATTTT. Translating gives CASSLGGSGRRDTQYF. The whole variable domain, filled in from reference TRBV5-1 and TRBJ2-3, reads KAGVTQTPRYLIKTRGQQVTLSCSPISGHRSVSWYQQTPGQGLQFLFEYFSETQRNKGNFPGRFSGRQFSNSRSEMNVSTLELGDSALYLCASSLGGSGRRDTQYFGPGTRLTVL.

V gene TRBV5-1 combines with J gene TRBJ1-1, with D possibly being TRBD1 (5 bases). The CDR3 runs 15 residues. CDR1 and CDR2 from the germline V gene are SGHRS and YFSETQ. Trimming took 3 bases from V and 2 from J, leaving 14 bases between them. CDR3 sequence (DNA): TGCGCCAGCAGCTCAGGGTGGGATGACAACACTGAAGCTTTCTTT. It yields the protein CASSSGWDDNTEAFF.

The CDR3 DNA follows: TGTGCCAGCAGTTACTTAACGGTATCAAGGGACTATGGCTACACCTTC. It specifies CASSYLTVSRDYGYTF. The rearrangement joins TRBV6-2 or TRBV6-3 to TRBJ1-2; D not certain. CDR1 is MNHEY and CDR2 is SVGEGT in the germline V gene. V lost 1 base and J 3 bases, leaving 15 bases between the germline ends. CDR3 length: 16 amino acids.

This chain joins TRBV28 and TRBJ1-2; 9 positions agree with TRBD1. J was trimmed by 2 bases and V by 8 bases; bases with no gene match: 3. The CDR3 consists of 13 residues. The germline V gene encodes CDR1 MDHEN and CDR2 SYDVKM. The DNA of the CDR3 is TGTGCCAGCTGGGACAGGGCGAACTATGGCTACACCTTC. It translates to CASWDRANYGYTF.

V is TRBV28 and J is TRBJ1-1; D gene unclear. CDR1 is MDHEN and CDR2 is SYDVKM in the germline V gene. Between the trimmed V and J ends, which lost 5 bases and 5 bases, there was a span of 21 bases. There are 16 residues in the CDR3. The CDR3 nucleotides are TGTGCCAGCAGTCCGACCGACCGAGCCCGGCGGACTGAAGCTTTCTTT. Translated, it gives CASSPTDRARRTEAFF.

This clone was observed a few times. The chain employs TRBV28 and TRBJ2-1, with TRBD2 matching over 7 bases. Germline lookup yields CDR1 MDHEN and CDR2 SYDVKM. This CDR3 contains 17 residues. Unmatched junction bases numbered 14, after V lost 2 bases and J lost 7 bases. The CDR3 region is CASSLAGLGLAVNEQFF. DNA for the CDR3: TGTGCCAGCAGTTTAGCAGGGTTAGGGCTAGCGGTTAATGAGCAGTTCTTC.

This clone was detected only once. The CDR3 DNA reads as TGTGCCAGCTCACCAGAGCCTGGACCAAACACCGGGGAGCTGTTTTTT. Protein product: CASSPEPGPNTGELFF. This chain links TRBV18 with TRBJ2-2; D gene unclear. V lost 2 bases and J 2 bases, leaving 12 bases between the germline ends. CDR1 is KGHSH and CDR2 is LQKENI in the germline V gene. CDR3 size: 16 residues.

V gene TRBV5-1 combines with J gene TRBJ1-2; D unclear. V dropped 2 bases and J dropped 3 bases, with 8 bases sitting between them. The CDR3 is 13 residues long. Germline lookup yields CDR1 SGHRS and CDR2 YFSETQ. The CDR3 nucleotides read TGCGCCAGCAGCTTTGACACGGACTATGGCTACACCTTC. Its translation: CASSFDTDYGYTF.

The chain combines TRBV2 with TRBJ2-7; TRBD2 matches at 14 bases. This CDR3 spans 15 amino acids. With V trimmed by 6 bases and J by 4 bases, 5 bases remained unmatched. Germline CDR1 reads SNHLY; CDR2 reads FYNNEI. DNA of the CDR3: TGTGCCAGCAGGGGACTAGCGGGAGATCAGTACGAGCAGTACTTC. It yields the protein CASRGLAGDQYEQYF.

As DNA, the CDR3 is TGTGCCAGCAGCTTAGGGCTCTCTAATGAAAAACTGTTTTTT. Amino acid sequence: CASSLGLSNEKLFF. The chain is built from TRBV11-2 and TRBJ1-4; D unclear. V lost 1 base, J lost 3 bases, and 6 bases lay in between. The CDR3 is made up of 14 amino acids. Germline values: CDR1 SGHAT, CDR2 FQNNGV.

This chain connects TRBV15 to TRBJ2-7; 14 nucleotides match TRBD2. Germline V CDR1 and CDR2: LNHNV, YYDKDF (reference sequence). Losses at the gene ends were 0 bases for V and 0 bases for J; bases not matched to a gene: 10. The CDR3 loop spans 20 amino acids. For the CDR3, the DNA is TGTGCCACCAGCAGAGAGATCCCCGGACTAGCGGGAGGCCCCTCCTACGAGCAGTACTTC. This codes for CATSREIPGLAGGPSYEQYF.

The chain links TRBV5-4 to TRBJ1-3, with a possible D match to TRBD1 (5 bases). V lost 3 bases and J 2 bases, leaving 21 bases between the germline ends. CDR1 SGHNT and CDR2 YYREEE come from the germline V gene (reference sequence). This CDR3 region has 18 residues. The CDR3 sequence is CASSSPGLWGVPGNTIYF. The CDR3 DNA sequence: TGTGCCAGCAGCTCCCCAGGCCTGTGGGGGGTCCCTGGAAACACCATATATTTT.

This rearrangement joins TRBV18 to TRBJ2-1; perhaps TRBD2 as D (5 bases). This CDR3 region has 18 residues. Between the trimmed V and J ends, which lost 6 bases and 7 bases, there was a span of 28 bases. Germline CDR1 is KGHSH and CDR2 is LQKENI. The CDR3 region is CASSLSTGAGRAGNEQFF. The CDR3 coding sequence is TGTGCCAGCTCTCTCAGCACCGGTGCGGGCCGTGCCGGAAATGAGCAGTTCTTC.

This chain connects TRBV11-2 to TRBJ1-4; 10 bases map to TRBD1. Trimming removed 5 bases from V and 4 bases from J; junction bases left unmatched: 4. This CDR3 spans 15 amino acids. The germline CDR1 and CDR2 sequences are SGHAT and FQNNGV. In DNA, the CDR3 is TGTGCCAGCAGCGCCGGGACAGGGGTTAATGAAAAACTGTTTTTT. Its translation is CASSAGTGVNEKLFF.

V usage is TRBV29-1 and J usage is TRBJ2-1, with D possibly TRBD1 on 5 matching bases. V lost 6 bases and J 4 bases, leaving 19 bases between the germline ends. The CDR3 consists of 15 residues. Germline lookup yields CDR1 SQVTM and CDR2 ANQGSEA. The CDR3 DNA follows: TGCAGCGTCGCTGGATGGGGCGGACCATACAATGAGCAGTTCTTC. Protein: CSVAGWGGPYNEQFF.

The gene calls are TRBV5-4 and TRBJ2-3; the D gene is possibly TRBD1 (7 bases). The V gene lost 6 bases and the J gene lost 1 base, with 21 bases spanning the gap. This CDR3 comprises 17 residues. The germline gives CDR1 SGHNT, CDR2 YYREEE (reference sequence). CDR3 in DNA: TGTGCCAGCACCCTGTTAGGAGGGGGCGGTCGCACAGATACGCAGTATTTT. Its protein product is CASTLLGGGGRTDTQYF.

The chain joins TRBV2 to TRBJ2-5; either TRBD1 or TRBD2 may fit D (5 bases each). The V gene's germline CDR1 is SNHLY and CDR2 FYNNEI. Trimming stripped 6 bases from V and 2 bases from J, with 13 bases between. This CDR3 comprises 14 residues. The CDR3 loop reads CASSRDGIQETQYF. The CDR3 bases are TGTGCCAGCAGCCGGGACGGGATACAAGAGACCCAGTACTTC. Variable domain in full (rest from reference TRBV2 and TRBJ2-5): EPEVTQTPSHQVTQMGQEVILRCVPISNHLYFYWYRQILGQKVEFLVSFYNNEISEKSEIFDDQFSVERPDGSNFTLKIRSTKLEDSAMYFCASSRDGIQETQYFGPGTRLLVL.